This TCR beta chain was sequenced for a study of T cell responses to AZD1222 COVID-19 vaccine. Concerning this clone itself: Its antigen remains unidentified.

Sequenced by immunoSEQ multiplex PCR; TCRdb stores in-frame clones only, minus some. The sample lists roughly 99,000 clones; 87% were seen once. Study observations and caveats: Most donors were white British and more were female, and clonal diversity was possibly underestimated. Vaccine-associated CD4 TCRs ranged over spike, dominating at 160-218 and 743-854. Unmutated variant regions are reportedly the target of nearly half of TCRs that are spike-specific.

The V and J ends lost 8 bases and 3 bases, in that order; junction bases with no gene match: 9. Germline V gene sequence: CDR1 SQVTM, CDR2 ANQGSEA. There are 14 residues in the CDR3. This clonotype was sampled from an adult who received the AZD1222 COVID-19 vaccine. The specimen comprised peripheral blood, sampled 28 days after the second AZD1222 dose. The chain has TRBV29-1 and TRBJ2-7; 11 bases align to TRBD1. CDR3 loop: CSLGDRGKNYEQYF. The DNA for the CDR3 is TGCAGCCTAGGGGACAGGGGGAAAAACTACGAGCAGTACTTC.